Each of the 14 T cell receptor beta chains below was sequenced from the same sample in a study of blood T cell repertoires in COVID-19. TCRdb's table, derived via immunoSEQ multiplex PCR, lists solely in-frame clones and lacks some. The sample includes about 250,000 clones, more than 70% seen only once; the top ten take about 5.4%. What was sequenced was peripheral blood. These receptors were obtained from an elderly woman with COVID-19, enrolled during active disease.

This chain uses TRBV7-8 with TRBJ1-4; D is perhaps TRBD1 (5 bases). Germline assignment: CDR1 SGHVS and CDR2 FQNEAQ. The CDR3 runs 17 residues. The germline V and J ends were trimmed by 6 bases and 2 bases, with 19 bases remaining between them. CDR3 residues: CASRPRRGVATNEKLFF. The CDR3 DNA is TGTGCCAGCAGGCCTCGGAGGGGTGTGGCGACTAATGAAAAACTGTTTTTT. The variable domain in full, with the rest retrieved from reference TRBV7-8 and TRBJ1-4, is GAGVSQSPRYKVAKRGQDVALRCDPISGHVSLFWYQQALGQGPEFLTYFQNEAQLDKSGLPSDRFFAERPEGSVSTLKIQRTQQEDSAVYLCASRPRRGVATNEKLFFGSGTQLSVL.

The chain recombines TRBV15 with TRBJ2-7; 8 nucleotides align to TRBD1. J was trimmed by 2 bases and V by 0 bases; bases with no gene match: 12. In germline, CDR1 is LNHNV, CDR2 YYDKDF (reference sequence). The CDR3 totals 18 residues. The DNA of the CDR3 is TGTGCCACCAGCAGAGATCAAACGACAGGGGCATTCACCTACGAGCAGTACGTC. This encodes CATSRDQTTGAFTYEQYV.

The rearrangement links TRBV2 to TRBJ2-1, with 8 bases identical to TRBD1. Germline CDR1 SNHLY, CDR2 FYNNEI. V lost 2 bases to trimming and J lost 9 bases; unmatched junction nucleotides: 6. This CDR3 region has 14 residues. CDR3 coding DNA: TGTGCCAGCAGTGAAAGGACAGGGTCGGGTGAGCAGTTCTTC. Translation gives CASSERTGSGEQFF.

This chain links TRBV10-2 with TRBJ2-3; 14 positions match TRBD2. Trimming removed 4 bases from V and 5 bases from J; junction bases left unmatched: 2. The CDR3 loop spans 15 amino acids. Germline loops: CDR1 WSHSY, CDR2 SAAADI. The CDR3 coding sequence is TGCGCCAGCAGTGGACTAGCGGGGGGGCAAGATACGCAGTATTTT. It yields the protein CASSGLAGGQDTQYF.

The V call is TRBV28, the J call TRBJ2-1; perhaps TRBD2 as D (7 bases). The V end lost 1 base, the J end lost 10 bases, and 14 bases lay between the germline ends. Germline V gene data show CDR1 as MDHEN and CDR2 as SYDVKM. This CDR3 comprises 14 residues. The CDR3 region has the DNA TGTGCCAGCAGTTTATTGGGGGGGGCCAACGAGCAGTTCTTC. It is translated as CASSLLGGANEQFF.

This clone was recorded only once. The chain carries TRBV10-3 and TRBJ1-1; D is undetermined. Germline lookup yields CDR1 ENHRY and CDR2 SYGVKD. This CDR3 has 13 amino acids. Trimming removed 8 bases from V and 1 base from J, with 11 bases in between. CDR3 nucleotide sequence: TGTGCCATCCTTGAAGCATCGAACACTGAAGCTTTCTTT. Amino acid sequence: CAILEASNTEAFF.

The DNA of the CDR3 is TGCGCCAGCAGCCGAGCCGGGACAGGGGGCGACGAGCAGTACTTC. It codes for CASSRAGTGGDEQYF. This chain uses TRBV4-3 with TRBJ2-7; 12 positions agree with TRBD1. This CDR3 contains 15 residues. The V and J ends lost 4 bases and 5 bases, in that order; junction bases with no gene match: 6. The germline gives CDR1 LGHNA, CDR2 YSLEER.

The V and J genes are TRBV5-1 and TRBJ1-1; 7 bases align to TRBD1. Unmatched junction bases numbered 5, after V lost 0 bases and J lost 3 bases. CDR1 is SGHRS, CDR2 YFSETQ, per germline. The CDR3 covers 15 residues. The CDR3 DNA is TGCGCCAGCAGCTTGGGGGACACAGGGGACACTGAAGCTTTCTTT. Encoded protein: CASSLGDTGDTEAFF.

This clone came up once. This chain joins TRBV7-5 and TRBJ2-7; the D call TRBD1 from the table was never checked on the DNA. TRBV7-5 is tagged as a pseudogene. The CDR3 has 13 residues. CDR3 loop: CVRSSTGTYEQYF. In nucleotides, the CDR3 is TGTGTCAGAAGCTCGACAGGGACCTACGAGCAGTACTTC.

The gene calls are TRBV5-1 and TRBJ1-2; TRBD1 matches 8 bases. The CDR3 extends over 14 amino acids. CDR1 is SGHRS, CDR2 YFSETQ, per germline. J lost 8 bases, V lost 2 bases, and 8 bases had no gene match. The CDR3 loop reads CASSFSGQGDGYTF. CDR3 nucleotide sequence: TGCGCCAGCAGCTTTTCAGGACAGGGTGACGGCTACACCTTC.

This sequence joins TRBV2 and TRBJ1-1, with TRBD1 matching over 7 bases. The V and J ends lost 6 bases and 0 bases, in that order; junction bases with no gene match: 7. This CDR3 is 15 amino acids long. Germline CDR1 SNHLY, CDR2 FYNNEI. In nucleotides, the CDR3 is TGTGCCAGCAGCAGACAGGGTAACATGAACACTGAAGCTTTCTTT. Encoded protein: CASSRQGNMNTEAFF.

A single count supports this clone. The J gene is TRBJ2-7, the V gene TRBV5-4, with 8 bases aligning to TRBD2. V lost 4 bases to trimming and J lost 3 bases; unmatched junction nucleotides: 12. CDR1 and CDR2 (germline): SGHNT, YYREEE (reference sequence). The CDR3 runs 16 residues. CDR3 region: CASSPGGGRLFYEQYF. As DNA, the CDR3 is TGTGCCAGCAGCCCCGGGGGGGGCAGGTTATTCTACGAGCAGTACTTC.

This chain links TRBV6-5 with TRBJ1-5; 9 bases line up with TRBD1. V shed 5 bases, J shed 6 bases, and the junction held 8 bases outside the gene matches. The germline V gene has CDR1 MNHEY and CDR2 SVGAGI. CDR3 length: 15 amino acids. CDR3 sequence: CASSPTGGASQPQHF. The CDR3 DNA sequence: TGTGCCAGCAGTCCTACAGGGGGCGCGTCTCAGCCCCAGCATTTT.

The chain has TRBV7-2 and TRBJ2-4; D not certain. The CDR3 sequence is 16 residues long. Looked up from germline, CDR1 is SGHTA and CDR2 is FQGNSA. The V gene lost 5 bases and the J gene lost 0 bases, with 14 bases spanning the gap. The DNA of the CDR3 is TGTGCCAGCAGCCCCTCGAGGATACTAGCCAAAAACATTCAGTACTTC. Its translation is CASSPSRILAKNIQYF.